This TCR beta chain was retrieved from a study of cytomegalovirus exposure and HLA in healthy donors. Points from the study as a whole: In vitro assays verified that a few CMV-associated chains recognized CMV antigens specifically. Associated with cytomegalovirus, according to the listing, were approximately 160 TCR beta chains. The tendency of first-cohort TCR clusters to co-occur in the 110 or so validation repertoires emerged from a later analysis.

The table came from immunoSEQ multiplex PCR; TCRdb's copy has only in-frame clones and leaves some out. The sample holds roughly 270,000 clones, around 87% seen once. Between the trimmed V and J ends, which lost 0 bases and 5 bases, there was a span of 10 bases. CDR3 length equals 14 residues. Looked up from germline, CDR1 is PRHDT and CDR2 is FYEKMQ (reference sequence). Comment on this clone: Its target is not known. The identical CDR3 is also encoded by other nucleotide sequences in the sample.

This rearrangement joins TRBV13 to TRBJ2-5; D not certain. Sequencing was carried out using PBMCs. The TCR originated in a woman younger than 30 in good health and CMV-seronegative. The CDR3 sequence: CASSLGPPGETQYF. As DNA, the CDR3 is TGTGCCAGCAGCTTAGGACCCCCGGGTGAGACCCAGTACTTC.